This entry lists 6 T cell receptor beta chains sequenced from one sample in a study of blood T cell repertoires in COVID-19. Generated by immunoSEQ multiplex PCR, the TCRdb table keeps only in-frame clones and is missing some. The table shows roughly 230,000 clones, with about four fifths occurring only once. The material sequenced was PBMCs or T cells enriched from blood (not recorded which). The receptors come from a man in his forties or fifties who had recovered from COVID-19.

The V call is TRBV5-5, the J call TRBJ2-1; 9 bases match TRBD2. Unmatched junction bases numbered 7, after V lost 4 bases and J lost 5 bases. In germline, CDR1 is SGHKS, CDR2 YYEKEE (reference sequence). The CDR3 loop spans 15 amino acids. This CDR3 reads CASSVGLAENNEQFF. The CDR3 DNA follows: TGTGCCAGCAGCGTGGGACTAGCAGAGAACAATGAGCAGTTCTTC.

The V call is TRBV5-1, the J call TRBJ2-4, with TRBD1 matching 12 bases. The CDR3 totals 18 residues. Germline-derived CDR1 and CDR2 are SGHRS and YFSETQ. The V gene end was trimmed by 2 bases and the J gene end by 1 base; junction bases not matched to a gene: 7. For the CDR3, the DNA is TGCGCCAGCAGCTTAACACCGGGACAGGGGGCGGCCAAAAACATTCAGTACTTC. It is translated as CASSLTPGQGAAKNIQYF.

This chain connects TRBV10-3 to TRBJ2-1, with D possibly TRBD2 on 5 matching bases. The CDR3 extends over 13 amino acids. The germline V gene encodes CDR1 ENHRY and CDR2 SYGVKD. V lost 8 bases and J lost 10, with 18 bases in between. CDR3 region: CAISTGTSWEQFF. CDR3 sequence (DNA): TGTGCCATCTCCACGGGAACTTCTTGGGAGCAGTTCTTC.

In its sample, this clone was seen once. The chain employs TRBV29-1 and TRBJ2-7; TRBD2 is a possible D gene (5 bases). CDR1 is SQVTM and CDR2 is ANQGSEA in the germline V gene. V lost 7 bases and J lost 6, with 19 bases in between. The CDR3 has 13 amino acids. The CDR3 spells CSAGEQRVPEQYF. The CDR3 coding sequence is TGCAGCGCTGGGGAGCAGAGGGTTCCCGAGCAGTACTTC.

Note on this clone: The same CDR3 also results from other DNA sequences found in this sample. This sequence joins TRBV4-1 and TRBJ2-7; 7 nucleotides match TRBD1. The V segment lost 3 bases and the J segment 0 bases; nucleotides outside the gene matches: 5. The length of the CDR3 is 15 residues. The germline gives CDR1 MGHRA, CDR2 YSYEKL. The chain's CDR3 is CASSHRDRDSYEQYF. CDR3 sequence (DNA): TGCGCCAGCAGCCACCGAGACAGGGACTCCTACGAGCAGTACTTC.

A single count supports this clone. This chain joins TRBV25-1 and TRBJ2-5, with TRBD1 matching over 8 bases. Germline V gene lookup returns CDR1 MGHDK and CDR2 SYGVNS. The CDR3 sequence is 15 residues long. Trimming took 5 bases from V and 7 from J; bases not matched to a gene: 12. The CDR3 region is CASSHSQTGARTQYF. In nucleotides, the CDR3 is TGTGCCAGCAGTCACTCCCAGACAGGGGCACGGACCCAGTACTTC. Combining the CDR3 with reference TRBV25-1 and TRBJ2-5 gives the whole variable domain EADIYQTPRYLVIGTGKKITLECSQTMGHDKMYWYQQDPGMELHLIHYSYGVNSTEKGDLSSESTVSRIRTEHFPLTLESARPSHTSQYLCASSHSQTGARTQYFGPGTRLLVL.